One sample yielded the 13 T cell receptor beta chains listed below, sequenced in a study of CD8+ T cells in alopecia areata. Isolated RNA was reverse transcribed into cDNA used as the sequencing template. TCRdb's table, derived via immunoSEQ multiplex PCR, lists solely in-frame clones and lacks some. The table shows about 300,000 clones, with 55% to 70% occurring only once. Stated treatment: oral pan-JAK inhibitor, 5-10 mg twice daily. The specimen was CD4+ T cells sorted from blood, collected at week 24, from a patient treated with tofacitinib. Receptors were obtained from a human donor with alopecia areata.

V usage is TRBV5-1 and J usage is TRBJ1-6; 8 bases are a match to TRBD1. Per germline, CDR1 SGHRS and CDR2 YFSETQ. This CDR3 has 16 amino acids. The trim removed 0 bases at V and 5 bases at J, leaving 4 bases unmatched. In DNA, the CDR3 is TGCGCCAGCAGCTTGGAACAGGGGGGCAATAATTCACCCCTCCACTTT. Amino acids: CASSLEQGGNNSPLHF.

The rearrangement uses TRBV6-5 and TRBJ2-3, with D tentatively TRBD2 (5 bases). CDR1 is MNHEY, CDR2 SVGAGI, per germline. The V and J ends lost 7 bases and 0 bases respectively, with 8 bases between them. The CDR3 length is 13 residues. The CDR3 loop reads CASKRTSTDTQYF. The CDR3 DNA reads TGTGCCAGCAAGAGGACTAGCACAGATACGCAGTATTTT.

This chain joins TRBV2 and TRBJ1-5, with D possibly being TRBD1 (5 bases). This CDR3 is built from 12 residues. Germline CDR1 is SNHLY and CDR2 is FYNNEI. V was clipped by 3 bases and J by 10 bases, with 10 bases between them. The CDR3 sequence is CASSDRGFPQHF. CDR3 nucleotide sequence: TGTGCCAGCAGTGATAGGGGTTTCCCCCAGCATTTT.

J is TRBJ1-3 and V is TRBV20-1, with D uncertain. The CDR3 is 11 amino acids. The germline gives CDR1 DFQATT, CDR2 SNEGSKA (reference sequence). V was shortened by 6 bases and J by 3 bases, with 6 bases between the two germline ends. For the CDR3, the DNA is TGCAGTGCCACGTTTGGAAACACCATATATTTT. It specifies CSATFGNTIYF.

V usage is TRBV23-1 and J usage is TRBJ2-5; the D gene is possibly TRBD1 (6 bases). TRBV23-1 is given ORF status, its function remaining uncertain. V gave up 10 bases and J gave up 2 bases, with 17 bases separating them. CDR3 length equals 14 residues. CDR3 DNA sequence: TGCGCCAACCCGGACAGTACCTTACAAGAGACCCAGTACTTC. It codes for CANPDSTLQETQYF.

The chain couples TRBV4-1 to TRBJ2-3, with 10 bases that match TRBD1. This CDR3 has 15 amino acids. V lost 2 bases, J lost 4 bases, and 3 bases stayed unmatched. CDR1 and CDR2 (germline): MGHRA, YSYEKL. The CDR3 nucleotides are TGCGCCAGCAGCCAAATTGGGACAGGGGCAGATACGCAGTATTTT. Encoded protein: CASSQIGTGADTQYF.

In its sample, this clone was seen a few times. Here the CDR3 reads CASHERNYGYTF. The CDR3 region has the DNA TGTGCCAGCCACGAACGAAACTATGGCTACACCTTC. The V call is TRBV10-3, the J call TRBJ1-2; D unresolved. Between the trimmed V and J ends, which lost 10 bases and 2 bases, there was a span of 11 bases. CDR3 size: 12 residues. Germline CDR1 is ENHRY and CDR2 is SYGVKD.

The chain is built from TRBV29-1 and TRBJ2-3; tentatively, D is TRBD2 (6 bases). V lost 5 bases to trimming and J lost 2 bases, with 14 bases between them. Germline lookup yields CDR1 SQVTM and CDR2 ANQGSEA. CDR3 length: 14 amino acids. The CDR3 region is CSVLTGLHTDTQYF. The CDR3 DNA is TGCAGCGTTCTTACGGGACTCCACACAGATACGCAGTATTTT.

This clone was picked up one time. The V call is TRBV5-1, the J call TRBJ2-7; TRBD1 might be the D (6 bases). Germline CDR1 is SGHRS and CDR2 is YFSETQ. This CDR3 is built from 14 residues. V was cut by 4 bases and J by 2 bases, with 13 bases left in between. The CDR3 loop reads CASSDRDTTYEQYF. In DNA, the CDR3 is TGCGCCAGCAGCGACCGGGACACTACCTACGAGCAGTACTTC.

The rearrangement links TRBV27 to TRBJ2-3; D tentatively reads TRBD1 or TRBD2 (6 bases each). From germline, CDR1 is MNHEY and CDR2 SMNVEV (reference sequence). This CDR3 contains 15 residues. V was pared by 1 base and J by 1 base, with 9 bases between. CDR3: CASSLWGAGTDTQYF. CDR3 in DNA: TGTGCCAGCAGTTTATGGGGGGCCGGCACAGATACGCAGTATTTT.

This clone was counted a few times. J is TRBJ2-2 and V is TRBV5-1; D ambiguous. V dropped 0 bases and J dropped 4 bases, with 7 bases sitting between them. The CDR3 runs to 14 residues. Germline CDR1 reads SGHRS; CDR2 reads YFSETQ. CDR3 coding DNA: TGCGCCAGCAGCTTGGCTCCGGTCACCGGGGAGCTGTTTTTT. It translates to CASSLAPVTGELFF.

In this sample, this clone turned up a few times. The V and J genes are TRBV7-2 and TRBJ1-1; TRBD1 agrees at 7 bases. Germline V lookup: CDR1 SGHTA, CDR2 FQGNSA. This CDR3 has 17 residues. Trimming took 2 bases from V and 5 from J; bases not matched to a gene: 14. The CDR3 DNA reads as TGTGCCAGCAGCTTATACCCCCCGACAGGGAGTTTTACTGAAGCTTTCTTT. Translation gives CASSLYPPTGSFTEAFF.

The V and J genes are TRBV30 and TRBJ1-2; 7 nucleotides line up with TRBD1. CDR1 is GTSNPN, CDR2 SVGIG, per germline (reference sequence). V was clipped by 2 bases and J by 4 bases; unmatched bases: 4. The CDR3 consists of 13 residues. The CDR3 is CAWSPRTGYGYTF. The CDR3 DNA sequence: TGTGCCTGGAGTCCCAGGACAGGCTATGGCTACACCTTC.